These 17 T cell receptor beta chains were all obtained from the same sample, sequenced in a study of CD8+ T cells in alopecia areata. After isolation, RNA underwent reverse transcription to generate cDNA as the sequencing template. Sequencing used immunoSEQ multiplex PCR; TCRdb keeps in-frame clones, though not all of them. The sample contains more than 130,000 clones, roughly 82% of which appear only once. Treatment here: oral pan-JAK inhibitor, 5-10 mg twice daily. The sample was CD8+ T cells sorted from blood, taken at week 4, from a patient treated with tofacitinib. Source of these receptors: a human donor with alopecia areata.

This clone was seen more than once but under ten times. The genes are TRBV6-5 and TRBJ2-2; no definite D call. Between the trimmed V and J ends, which lost 5 bases and 4 bases, there was a span of 2 bases. Looked up from germline, CDR1 is MNHEY and CDR2 is SVGAGI. The CDR3 loop spans 11 amino acids. DNA of the CDR3: TGTGCCAGCAGTATCACCGGGGAGCTGTTTTTT. Translating it yields CASSITGELFF.

This clone was seen only once. The chain recombines TRBV6-6 with TRBJ2-1, with a weak D call TRBD2 (5 bases). This CDR3 contains 14 residues. Germline lookup yields CDR1 MNHNY and CDR2 SVGAGI (reference sequence). Trimming took off 8 bases at V and 4 bases at J, with 15 bases between the two ends. CDR3 loop: CASRDTRHYNEQFF. The CDR3 DNA is TGTGCCAGCCGTGACACTAGACATTACAATGAGCAGTTCTTC.

The chain couples TRBV5-4 to TRBJ2-1; 8 nucleotides align to TRBD2. With V trimmed by 0 bases and J by 4 bases, 3 bases remained unmatched. The CDR3 runs to 15 residues. CDR1 and CDR2 (germline): SGHNT, YYREEE (reference sequence). CDR3: CASSLGTSGYNEQFF. The DNA of the CDR3 is TGTGCCAGCAGCTTGGGTACTAGCGGATACAATGAGCAGTTCTTC.

As regards this clone: Other DNA sequences in the same sample also yield this CDR3. V usage is TRBV7-6 and J usage is TRBJ2-1, with D possibly TRBD2 on 7 matching bases. Germline loops: CDR1 SGHVS, CDR2 FNYEAQ. There are 15 residues in the CDR3. V lost 5 bases and J 4 bases, leaving 15 bases between the germline ends. The CDR3 protein is CASSRLAGAYNEQFF. Written as DNA, the CDR3 is TGTGCCAGCAGCCGCCTGGCGGGGGCGTACAATGAGCAGTTCTTC.

V gene TRBV25-1 combines with J gene TRBJ2-7; 9 positions agree with TRBD1. J lost 0 bases, V lost 5 bases, and 5 bases had no gene match. The CDR3 length is 15 residues. From germline, CDR1 is MGHDK and CDR2 SYGVNS. This CDR3 reads CASSTGTGISYEQYF. The CDR3 DNA follows: TGTGCCAGCAGTACCGGGACAGGGATCTCCTACGAGCAGTACTTC.

The chain recombines TRBV7-9 with TRBJ2-5; TRBD2 might be the D (6 bases). The CDR3 has 15 residues. Between the trimmed V and J ends, which lost 5 bases and 5 bases, there was a span of 18 bases. Germline V gene data show CDR1 as SEHNR and CDR2 as FQNEAQ (reference sequence). The CDR3 DNA reads as TGTGCCAGCAGCCACTCCCGCGGAGGGGAGGAGACCCAGTACTTC. Its translation: CASSHSRGGEETQYF. The whole variable domain, remainder taken from reference TRBV7-9 and TRBJ2-5, is DTGVSQNPRHKITKRGQNVTFRCDPISEHNRLYWYRQTLGQGPEFLTYFQNEAQLEKSRLLSDRFSAERPKGSFSTLEIQRTEQGDSAMYLCASSHSRGGEETQYFGPGTRLLVL.

The chain joins TRBV16 to TRBJ1-1, with 9 nucleotides matching TRBD1. CDR3 length: 14 residues. In germline, CDR1 is KGHSY, CDR2 FQNENV. J lost 8 bases, V lost 3 bases, and 7 bases had no gene match. CDR3 amino acids: CASSQGQGPLEAFF. The CDR3 region has the DNA TGTGCCAGCAGCCAGGGACAGGGACCCTTGGAAGCTTTCTTT.

V gene TRBV29-1 combines with J gene TRBJ2-1, with 9 bases fitting TRBD1. The germline V gene encodes CDR1 SQVTM and CDR2 ANQGSEA. The CDR3 has 14 residues. V was clipped by 6 bases and J by 7 bases; unmatched bases: 10. CDR3 nucleotides: TGCAGCGTCGAACCGGGACAGGGTTTGAATGAGCAGTTCTTC. This gives the protein CSVEPGQGLNEQFF.

This clone was seen more than once but under ten times. This chain connects TRBV4-2 to TRBJ2-6; no clear D gene. The CDR3 extends over 17 amino acids. Germline V gene data show CDR1 as LGHNA and CDR2 as YNFKEQ. The V gene lost 0 bases and the J gene lost 0 bases, with 9 bases spanning the gap. CDR3 in DNA: TGTGCCAGCAGCCAAGATATGCGGAGCTCTGGGGCCAACGTCCTGACTTTC. It is translated as CASSQDMRSSGANVLTF.

The V and J genes are TRBV7-2 and TRBJ1-2; a possible D gene is TRBD1 (5 bases). Between the trimmed V and J ends, which lost 2 bases and 2 bases, there was a span of 6 bases. This CDR3 region has 13 residues. CDR1 is SGHTA and CDR2 is FQGNSA in the germline V gene. The CDR3 region is CASSLRGNYGYTF. In nucleotides, the CDR3 is TGTGCCAGCAGCTTAAGGGGAAACTATGGCTACACCTTC.

This chain links TRBV7-9 with TRBJ2-3; tentatively, D is TRBD2 (6 bases). The V gene's germline CDR1 is SEHNR and CDR2 FQNEAQ (reference sequence). Deletions cut 4 bases from V and 4 bases from J, with 15 bases between. CDR3 length: 15 residues. The CDR3 loop is CASSYGTRGADTQYF. CDR3 sequence (DNA): TGTGCCAGCAGCTACGGGACTCGGGGCGCAGATACGCAGTATTTT. The complete variable domain, with remaining parts taken from reference TRBV7-9 and TRBJ2-3, reads DTGVSQNPRHKITKRGQNVTFRCDPISEHNRLYWYRQTLGQGPEFLTYFQNEAQLEKSRLLSDRFSAERPKGSFSTLEIQRTEQGDSAMYLCASSYGTRGADTQYFGPGTRLTVL.

J is TRBJ2-7 and V is TRBV7-9; D is uncertain. The CDR3 sequence is 15 residues long. The V and J ends lost 6 bases and 3 bases respectively, with 18 bases between them. Per the germline V gene, CDR1 is SEHNR and CDR2 is FQNEAQ (reference sequence). The CDR3 sequence is CASSNTGSNLYEQYF. For the CDR3, the DNA is TGTGCCAGCAGTAATACTGGTTCGAACCTCTACGAGCAGTACTTC.

This chain connects TRBV6-1 to TRBJ2-2, with D perhaps being TRBD1 or TRBD2 (5 bases each). V lost 8 bases to trimming and J lost 5 bases, with 12 bases between them. In germline, CDR1 is MNHNS, CDR2 SASEGT. The CDR3 runs 13 residues. CDR3 region: CASRDGQTGELFF. In DNA, the CDR3 is TGTGCCAGCCGGGACGGCCAAACCGGGGAGCTGTTTTTT.

V gene TRBV4-3 combines with J gene TRBJ2-4; 10 bases align to TRBD1. Looked up from germline, CDR1 is LGHNA and CDR2 is YSLEER. The junction had 9 bases not matched to a gene; V was cut back by 1 base and J by 6 bases. This CDR3 has 17 residues. The CDR3 region has the DNA TGCGCCAGCAGCCAAGGTCCCGGGACAGGGGTGATAAACATTCAGTACTTC. It translates to CASSQGPGTGVINIQYF.

The V call is TRBV4-3, the J call TRBJ1-3, with D tentatively TRBD1 (5 bases). Trimming stripped 3 bases from V and 8 bases from J, with 17 bases between. CDR3 size: 15 residues. Germline assignment: CDR1 LGHNA and CDR2 YSLEER. The CDR3 DNA is TGCGCCAGCAGCCAGGGCGGGGGTACGGCGGACACCATATATTTT. Translated, it gives CASSQGGGTADTIYF.

This sequence joins TRBV15 and TRBJ1-2, with 7 bases fitting TRBD1. The CDR3 spans 18 residues. The germline CDR1 and CDR2 sequences are LNHNV and YYDKDF (reference sequence). The trim removed 0 bases at V and 2 bases at J, leaving 12 bases unmatched. For the CDR3, the DNA is TGTGCCACCAGCAGAGATCGGTCCGGGACAGTAGGCAACTATGGCTACACCTTC. It specifies CATSRDRSGTVGNYGYTF. The entire variable domain, with the rest obtained from reference TRBV15 and TRBJ1-2, is as follows: DAMVIQNPRYQVTQFGKPVTLSCSQTLNHNVMYWYQQKSSQAPKLLFHYYDKDFNNEADTPDNFQSRRPNTSFCFLDIRSPGLGDTAMYLCATSRDRSGTVGNYGYTFGSGTRLTVV.

The rearrangement uses TRBV7-9 and TRBJ2-1; TRBD2 matches 13 bases. The V gene end was trimmed by 1 base and the J gene end by 9 bases; junction bases not matched to a gene: 9. The CDR3 sequence is 17 residues long. Per germline, CDR1 SEHNR and CDR2 FQNEAQ (reference sequence). CDR3: CASSLVGLAGIKGEQFF. Here the CDR3 DNA reads TGTGCCAGCAGCTTAGTGGGACTAGCGGGGATTAAGGGTGAGCAGTTCTTC.